The source of this T cell receptor (beta chain) is a study of T cell responses to AZD1222 COVID-19 vaccine. As for the study in general: Second-dose intervals near 4 or 12 weeks were combined.

V lost 1 base and J lost 5; bases outside the gene matches: 4. Germline CDR1 is MDHEN and CDR2 is SYDVKM. The length of the CDR3 is 15 residues. Method: immunoSEQ multiplex PCR; TCRdb's copy keeps in-frame clones and lacks some. The table has approximately 110,000 clones, 80% to 85% seen once. The chain joins TRBV28 to TRBJ1-4; TRBD1 matches 7 bases. This material consisted of peripheral blood, taken on day 0 of AZD1222 vaccination. This receptor was obtained from an adult in good health. As DNA, the CDR3 is TGTGCCAGCAGTTTATTCGGGACAGCCAATGAAAAACTGTTTTTT. It translates to CASSLFGTANEKLFF.